The 29 T cell receptor beta chains below were found in one sample sequenced in a study of T cell responses to AZD1222 COVID-19 vaccine. Only in-frame clones appear in the TCRdb table, and some are missing; sequencing was by immunoSEQ multiplex PCR. This table holds 95,000 to 100,000 clones, around 87% found once. The input for sequencing was peripheral blood, taken 28 days after the second AZD1222 dose. The receptors stem from an adult who received the AZD1222 COVID-19 vaccine.

This clone has just one count. The CDR3 reads CASSLVSWGTEAFF. DNA of the CDR3: TGTGCCAGCAGCTTAGTATCTTGGGGCACTGAAGCTTTCTTT. V and J are TRBV7-2 and TRBJ1-1; D not resolved. CDR1 is SGHTA and CDR2 is FQGNSA in the germline V gene. The CDR3 is 14 amino acids. Trimming took off 1 base at V and 4 bases at J, with 10 bases between the two ends.

This sequence joins TRBV15 and TRBJ1-6; no clear D gene. V shed 0 bases and J shed 4 bases, with 7 bases lying between them. Germline V gene sequence: CDR1 LNHNV, CDR2 YYDKDF (reference sequence). The CDR3 totals 15 residues. The CDR3 nucleotides read TGTGCCACCAGCAGAGATCCGGATTATAATTCACCCCTCCACTTT. It encodes CATSRDPDYNSPLHF. Complete variable domain (other parts from reference TRBV15 and TRBJ1-6): DAMVIQNPRYQVTQFGKPVTLSCSQTLNHNVMYWYQQKSSQAPKLLFHYYDKDFNNEADTPDNFQSRRPNTSFCFLDIRSPGLGDTAMYLCATSRDPDYNSPLHFGNGTRLTVT.

The CDR3: CASSQEDWQRQETQYF. DNA of the CDR3: TGTGCCAGCAGCCAAGAGGATTGGCAACGCCAAGAGACCCAGTACTTC. This chain connects TRBV4-2 to TRBJ2-5; no definite D call. Germline lookup yields CDR1 LGHNA and CDR2 YNFKEQ. The CDR3 is made up of 16 amino acids. Trimming took off 0 bases at V and 1 base at J, with 12 bases between the two ends.

The count of this clone is one. The rearrangement uses TRBV11-1 and TRBJ2-1, with D unresolved. The CDR3 runs 13 residues. Trimming stripped 2 bases from V and 9 bases from J, with 11 bases between. Per the germline V gene, CDR1 is SGHAT and CDR2 is FQDESV (reference sequence). The CDR3 DNA sequence: TGTGCCAGCAGCTTACTCTTTTCGGGTGAGCAGTTCTTC. Translating gives CASSLLFSGEQFF.

V and J are TRBV5-1 and TRBJ2-3, with 14 bases matching TRBD2. CDR3 length: 19 residues. Germline values: CDR1 SGHRS, CDR2 YFSETQ. Trimming at V came to 0 bases and at J to 3 bases, leaving 9 bases not matched to a gene. DNA for the CDR3: TGCGCCAGCAGCTTGGGACTAGCGGGAGGGCCGGGCTTAACAGATACGCAGTATTTT. Its protein is CASSLGLAGGPGLTDTQYF.

The V and J genes are TRBV5-8 and TRBJ2-7, with TRBD1 as a possible D gene (6 bases). CDR1 SGHTS and CDR2 YDEGEE come from the germline V gene. CDR3 length equals 13 residues. The V end was cut by 0 bases, the J end by 5 bases, with 9 bases between. The CDR3 sequence: CASSLEAGDEQYF. DNA of the CDR3: TGTGCCAGCAGCTTGGAGGCAGGGGACGAGCAGTACTTC.

The chain has TRBV7-9 and TRBJ1-4; possibly TRBD1 for D (6 bases). Germline lookup yields CDR1 SEHNR and CDR2 FQNEAQ (reference sequence). V was shortened by 5 bases and J by 5 bases, with 12 bases between the two germline ends. The CDR3 is 14 residues long. The CDR3 DNA sequence: TGTGCCAGCAGCCCAGGGGAGGGCAATGAAAAACTGTTTTTT. This gives the protein CASSPGEGNEKLFF.

The chain is built from TRBV2 and TRBJ2-3; 8 nucleotides agree with TRBD1. Trimming removed 4 bases from V and 3 bases from J; junction bases left unmatched: 6. The germline CDR1 and CDR2 sequences are SNHLY and FYNNEI. The CDR3 runs to 15 residues. CDR3 sequence: CASSVRRTGTDTQYF. In nucleotides, the CDR3 is TGTGCCAGCAGTGTACGACGGACAGGGACAGATACGCAGTATTTT.

V and J are TRBV6-5 and TRBJ1-1; D is possibly TRBD1 (5 bases). Deletions cut 6 bases from V and 8 bases from J, with 19 bases between. The CDR3 runs to 14 residues. Germline V lookup: CDR1 MNHEY, CDR2 SVGAGI. The CDR3 is CASSLHRDPQEAFF. The CDR3 DNA is TGTGCCAGCAGCCTCCACCGGGACCCCCAAGAAGCTTTCTTT.

CDR3 amino acids: CASSVQAAGAGNTIYF. CDR3 nucleotide sequence: TGTGCCAGCAGTGTTCAGGCTGCGGGGGCCGGAAACACCATATATTTT. The chain joins TRBV2 to TRBJ1-3; weak D call: TRBD1 (6 bases). CDR3 length equals 16 residues. V shed 4 bases and J shed 4 bases, with 17 bases lying between them. CDR1 SNHLY and CDR2 FYNNEI come from the germline V gene.

V gene TRBV18 combines with J gene TRBJ1-2; D is possibly TRBD1 (6 bases). This CDR3 comprises 14 residues. V gave up 1 base and J gave up 6 bases, with 12 bases separating them. From germline, CDR1 is KGHSH and CDR2 LQKENI. The CDR3 DNA reads as TGTGCCAGCTCACCACTAGGGGGAAGCCATGGCTACACCTTC. Its translation is CASSPLGGSHGYTF.

V and J are TRBV9 and TRBJ2-7, with 9 positions matching TRBD1. With 4 bases clipped from V and 5 bases from J, the junction kept 4 bases outside the gene matches. CDR3 length equals 13 residues. Per the germline V gene, CDR1 is SGDLS and CDR2 is YYNGEE. CDR3 bases: TGTGCCAGCAGCCTACAGGGGGCCGACGAGCAGTACTTC. Amino acids: CASSLQGADEQYF.

The chain carries TRBV28 and TRBJ2-3, with D hard to call. V was clipped by 7 bases and J by 0 bases, with 11 bases between them. The germline V gene has CDR1 MDHEN and CDR2 SYDVKM. CDR3 length: 14 residues. CDR3 sequence (DNA): TGTGCCAGCACCCCTAGTTTGAGCACAGATACGCAGTATTTT. Its translation: CASTPSLSTDTQYF.

This chain uses TRBV25-1 with TRBJ1-1, with D perhaps TRBD1 (5 bases). Germline V lookup: CDR1 MGHDK, CDR2 SYGVNS. Trimming removed 7 bases at V and 4 bases at J, with 19 bases between. The CDR3 has 15 amino acids. CDR3 nucleotide sequence: TGTGCCAGCACAAAACGGGTGCTAACAGGCACTGAAGCTTTCTTT. Its translation is CASTKRVLTGTEAFF.

V and J are TRBV27 and TRBJ1-1, with D possibly TRBD1 on 6 matching bases. Germline V CDR1 and CDR2: MNHEY, SMNVEV (reference sequence). The CDR3 is 14 amino acids. The germline V and J ends were trimmed by 5 bases and 3 bases, with 13 bases remaining between them. The CDR3: CASSPGHLYTEAFF. Here the CDR3 DNA reads TGTGCCAGCAGTCCGGGACATCTCTACACTGAAGCTTTCTTT.

The chain carries TRBV5-1 and TRBJ2-3; D unclear. The CDR3 has 14 amino acids. With 4 bases removed from V and 4 bases from J, the gap between germline ends came to 13 bases. Per germline, CDR1 SGHRS and CDR2 YFSETQ. The CDR3 DNA reads as TGCGCCAGCAGCCTCGGAACGCCCCCAGATACGCAGTATTTT. As protein: CASSLGTPPDTQYF. Complete variable domain (other parts from reference TRBV5-1 and TRBJ2-3): KAGVTQTPRYLIKTRGQQVTLSCSPISGHRSVSWYQQTPGQGLQFLFEYFSETQRNKGNFPGRFSGRQFSNSRSEMNVSTLELGDSALYLCASSLGTPPDTQYFGPGTRLTVL.

V usage is TRBV12-3 or TRBV12-4 and J usage is TRBJ2-2; no clear D. This CDR3 comprises 12 residues. The V gene lost 7 bases and the J gene lost 6 bases, with 9 bases spanning the gap. DNA of the CDR3: TGTGCCAGCAAGAACCGGGCCGGGGAGCTGTTTTTT. Encoded protein: CASKNRAGELFF.

CDR3 nucleotide sequence: TGTGCCATTAGCAGGGGGCGCGATCAGCCCCAGCATTTT. This encodes CAISRGRDQPQHF. The chain combines TRBV19 with TRBJ1-5; TRBD1 matches 8 bases. The CDR3 contains 13 residues. The V gene end was trimmed by 10 bases and the J gene end by 5 bases; junction bases not matched to a gene: 7. Germline loops: CDR1 LNHDA, CDR2 SQIVND (reference sequence).

V and J are TRBV28 and TRBJ1-2; a possible D gene is TRBD1 (6 bases). In germline, CDR1 is MDHEN, CDR2 SYDVKM. Trimming pared 3 bases from V and 0 bases from J, leaving 14 bases between. The CDR3 contains 16 residues. The CDR3 nucleotides read TGTGCCAGCAGTTTTGGTGGGGGCGCGGCTAACTATGGCTACACCTTC. Protein sequence: CASSFGGGAANYGYTF.

V usage is TRBV7-6 and J usage is TRBJ2-7, with TRBD1 as a possible D gene (6 bases). The CDR3 loop spans 13 amino acids. Deletions cut 2 bases from V and 6 bases from J, with 11 bases between. CDR1 is SGHVS, CDR2 FNYEAQ, per germline. This chain's CDR3 is CASSLQQGTEQYF. CDR3 nucleotides: TGTGCCAGCAGCTTACAACAGGGTACCGAGCAGTACTTC.

This chain links TRBV5-5 with TRBJ1-2; 9 bases agree with TRBD1. CDR3 size: 14 residues. V shed 5 bases and J 7 bases; nucleotides not matched to a gene: 9. In germline, CDR1 is SGHKS, CDR2 YYEKEE (reference sequence). The CDR3 DNA reads as TGTGCCAGCAGTTCTCCGGGACAGGGCCGTGGCTACACCTTC. Encoded protein: CASSSPGQGRGYTF.

A single count supports this clone. This chain joins TRBV29-1 and TRBJ2-7; TRBD1 aligns across 8 bases. The V gene end was trimmed by 4 bases and the J gene end by 6 bases; junction bases not matched to a gene: 5. Germline V gene data show CDR1 as SQVTM and CDR2 as ANQGSEA. This CDR3 has 12 amino acids. The DNA of the CDR3 is TGCAGCGTTGGACAGGGGCAGGCCGAGCAGTACTTC. Protein product: CSVGQGQAEQYF.

The V and J genes are TRBV7-8 and TRBJ1-2, with 8 bases aligning to TRBD1. V lost 4 bases to trimming and J lost 3 bases; unmatched junction nucleotides: 16. Germline values: CDR1 SGHVS, CDR2 FQNEAQ. The CDR3 is 18 residues long. CDR3 in amino acids: CASSSGQGKFGLYYGYTF. DNA for the CDR3: TGTGCCAGCAGCTCTGGACAGGGAAAATTCGGTCTCTACTATGGCTACACCTTC.

The chain recombines TRBV13 with TRBJ2-3, with D possibly being TRBD2 (6 bases). With 4 bases removed from V and 4 bases from J, the gap between germline ends came to 18 bases. Germline CDR1 and CDR2: PRHDT and FYEKMQ (reference sequence). The CDR3 covers 16 residues. CDR3 DNA: TGTGCCAGCAGCTGGATCTCTGCGCGGGGTTCAGATACGCAGTATTTT. This encodes CASSWISARGSDTQYF.

This sequence joins TRBV7-2 and TRBJ1-6; no definite D call. Germline V lookup: CDR1 SGHTA, CDR2 FQGNSA. V was cut by 3 bases and J by 0 bases, with 6 bases left in between. The CDR3 sequence is 15 residues long. Here the CDR3 DNA reads TGTGCCAGCAGCTTCAGGAGCTCCTATAATTCACCCCTCCACTTT. It codes for CASSFRSSYNSPLHF.

The chain joins TRBV4-1 to TRBJ1-4; D is unresolved. The germline V gene encodes CDR1 MGHRA and CDR2 YSYEKL. V lost 0 bases, J lost 11 bases, and 10 bases lay in between. The CDR3 has 13 amino acids. As DNA, the CDR3 is TGCGCCAGCAGCCAAGATTCTACTCTCAAACTGTTTTTT. Its protein is CASSQDSTLKLFF.

The chain employs TRBV27 and TRBJ1-1, with 10 bases aligning to TRBD1. V lost 4 bases, J lost 5 bases, and 4 bases stayed unmatched. The V gene's germline CDR1 is MNHEY and CDR2 SMNVEV (reference sequence). The CDR3 runs 14 residues. In DNA form, the CDR3 reads TGTGCCAGCAGTTCAGACAGGGGGCGGACTGAAGCTTTCTTT. Translating gives CASSSDRGRTEAFF.

The chain links TRBV27 to TRBJ1-5; D is unclear. The germline V gene encodes CDR1 MNHEY and CDR2 SMNVEV (reference sequence). V dropped 3 bases and J dropped 6 bases, with 9 bases sitting between them. There are 13 residues in the CDR3. The CDR3 region has the DNA TGTGCCAGCAGTTTCGACCTCCTTCAGCCCCAGCATTTT. Residues: CASSFDLLQPQHF.

This chain connects TRBV5-4 to TRBJ2-4; a possible D gene is TRBD2 (5 bases). Per the germline V gene, CDR1 is SGHNT and CDR2 is YYREEE (reference sequence). V lost 4 bases and J lost 0, with 17 bases in between. The CDR3 is made up of 17 amino acids. The CDR3 region has the DNA TGTGCCAGCAGCACAGCAACTAGTCGGTTAGCCAAAAACATTCAGTACTTC. Translating gives CASSTATSRLAKNIQYF.